This T cell receptor (beta chain) was obtained from a study of T cell repertoires in cytomegalovirus infection. Whole-study context: Based on public TCR beta signatures, there were indications of CMV infection and of a matching HLA type. Study-level results: HLA-C-restricted CMV-specific TCR beta clonotypes prevailed in the ex vivo response.

In regard to this clonotype: What it binds is unknown. A read error may explain this, as a much larger clone is one base away.

CDR1 is SGHTA and CDR2 is FQGTGA in the germline V gene. Trimming removed 5 bases at V and 6 bases at J, with 11 bases between. The CDR3 spans 14 residues. TCRdb called the reads again in MiXCR, with one record for every CDR3 protein. The data hold around 130,000 distinct CDR3 sequences, with approximately 9.2% observed a single time. The chain combines TRBV7-3 with TRBJ1-6; TRBD1 might be the D (5 bases). The TCR originated in a human donor in good health (CMV status not recorded). Some clones in this sample may be carry-over from other donors' samples. The specimen sequenced was PBMCs. As DNA, the CDR3 is TGTGCCAGCAGCCATAGACAGATTAATTCACCCCTCCACTTT. Amino acid sequence: CASSHRQINSPLHF.